This T cell receptor (beta chain) was identified in a study of OX40 agonist ivuxolimab in advanced cancers. The CDR3 is 17 residues long. CDR1 and CDR2 (germline): SQVTM, ANQGSEA. The V and J ends lost 0 bases and 7 bases respectively, with 24 bases between them. Data came from immunoSEQ multiplex PCR; TCRdb stores just in-frame clones and leaves some out. The sample has under 55,000 clones; around 89% are singletons. The rearrangement links TRBV29-1 to TRBJ1-1, with D possibly being TRBD1 (5 bases). The clonotype originates from an adult with an advanced solid tumor such as melanoma, head and neck, liver or kidney cancer. The sample consisted of CD4+ or CD8+ T cells sorted from blood, taken in a trial of the OX40 agonist ivuxolimab. This CDR3 is CSVEDYLMGGLEDEAFF. For the CDR3, the DNA is TGCAGCGTTGAAGATTATTTGATGGGGGGTTTGGAGGATGAAGCTTTCTTT.